A single sample gave rise to the 15 T cell receptor beta chains below, sequenced in a study of blood T cell repertoires in COVID-19. The protocol was immunoSEQ multiplex PCR, while the TCRdb copy is restricted to in-frame clones and leaves out a portion. The table records about 260,000 clones, about 80% of them present only once. Sequencing was carried out using peripheral blood. These receptors were obtained from a woman aged 45-65 years who had recovered from COVID-19.

The rearrangement joins TRBV10-3 to TRBJ2-6; 11 positions agree with TRBD1. Trimming took 7 bases from V and 0 from J; bases not matched to a gene: 2. Germline assignment: CDR1 ENHRY and CDR2 SYGVKD. This CDR3 has 16 amino acids. CDR3 DNA: TGTGCCATCAAAGGGACAGGGGGCTCTGGGGCCAACGTCCTGACTTTC. Amino acid sequence: CAIKGTGGSGANVLTF.

This clone showed up just once. This rearrangement joins TRBV28 to TRBJ1-4; 9 positions match TRBD1. Germline V gene lookup returns CDR1 MDHEN and CDR2 SYDVKM. The CDR3 has 14 amino acids. The junction had 7 bases not matched to a gene; V was cut back by 3 bases and J by 11 bases. The CDR3 bases are TGTGCCAGCAGTTTGCAGGCTGGACAGGGGAAACTGTTTTTT. Translating gives CASSLQAGQGKLFF.

The chain has TRBV2 and TRBJ2-7; tentatively, D is TRBD2 (6 bases). Germline assignment: CDR1 SNHLY and CDR2 FYNNEI. V lost 7 bases to trimming and J lost 7 bases, with 17 bases between them. This CDR3 is 13 amino acids long. This CDR3 is CASTLEGSLEQYF. In nucleotides, the CDR3 is TGTGCCAGCACGTTGGAGGGGTCCCTGGAGCAGTACTTC.

The rearrangement uses TRBV7-2 and TRBJ2-7; D perhaps matches TRBD1 (7 bases). Deletions cut 2 bases from V and 4 bases from J, with 15 bases between. The CDR3 consists of 15 residues. Germline V gene sequence: CDR1 SGHTA, CDR2 FQGNSA. Here the CDR3 DNA reads TGTGCCAGCAGCTTAAACAGGGGAGGACGTTACGAGCAGTACTTC. Amino acids: CASSLNRGGRYEQYF.

CDR3 sequence: CASSPRPGGIYTEAFF. CDR3 DNA: TGTGCCAGCAGCCCAAGACCAGGGGGCATCTACACTGAAGCTTTCTTT. This chain uses TRBV7-9 with TRBJ1-1, with 8 nucleotides matching TRBD1. The CDR3 sequence is 16 residues long. V was pared by 5 bases and J by 3 bases, with 11 bases of the junction left unmatched. Germline CDR1 reads SEHNR; CDR2 reads FQNEAQ (reference sequence).

V is TRBV24-1 and J is TRBJ2-5; no definite D call. Germline values: CDR1 KGHDR, CDR2 SFDVKD. Trimming left V 10 bases short and J 2 bases short, with 19 bases between. The CDR3 has 15 residues. In DNA form, the CDR3 reads TGTGCCACGAGCAACCCCGGCAGAGGACAAGAGACCCAGTACTTC. Its protein product is CATSNPGRGQETQYF.

J is TRBJ1-5 and V is TRBV5-1; D remains unclear. The germline CDR1 and CDR2 sequences are SGHRS and YFSETQ. This CDR3 spans 15 amino acids. Trimming removed 1 base at V and 4 bases at J, with 12 bases between. CDR3 amino acids: CASSLRPGGNQPQHF. As DNA, the CDR3 is TGCGCCAGCAGCTTGAGGCCAGGAGGGAATCAGCCCCAGCATTTT.

This sequence joins TRBV7-8 and TRBJ2-2; the D is unclear. V was clipped by 5 bases and J by 2 bases, with 15 bases between them. CDR1 is SGHVS, CDR2 FQNEAQ, per germline. The CDR3 runs to 16 residues. CDR3 region: CASSPPTRGNTGELFF. In DNA form, the CDR3 reads TGTGCCAGCAGCCCTCCGACCAGAGGCAACACCGGGGAGCTGTTTTTT.

This clone is a singleton in its sample. V usage is TRBV3-1 (or the pseudogene TRBV3-2) and J usage is TRBJ2-7; unclear D gene. Germline V gives CDR1 LGHDT, CDR2 YNNKEL (reference sequence). V was cut by 1 base and J by 7 bases, with 14 bases left in between. This CDR3 is built from 14 residues. CDR3 DNA: TGTGCCAGCAGCCAAGGATGGTCATCGAGAGAGCAGTACTTC. Translation: CASSQGWSSREQYF.

This clone was found once. The gene calls are TRBV11-3 and TRBJ2-1; 12 bases are a match to TRBD2. The germline V gene encodes CDR1 SGHNT and CDR2 YENEEA. The CDR3 length is 15 residues. V was pared by 5 bases and J by 2 bases, with 1 base of the junction left unmatched. This CDR3 is CASSRLAGAYNEQFF. The DNA of the CDR3 is TGTGCCAGCAGCAGACTAGCGGGAGCCTACAATGAGCAGTTCTTC.

The chain recombines TRBV6-5 with TRBJ1-1; D not certain. This CDR3 has 15 amino acids. The germline V gene has CDR1 MNHEY and CDR2 SVGAGI. Trimming stripped 8 bases from V and 3 bases from J, with 19 bases between. The CDR3 loop reads CASGRPPGMDTEAFF. In DNA form, the CDR3 reads TGTGCCAGCGGACGACCTCCGGGGATGGACACTGAAGCTTTCTTT.

The J gene is TRBJ2-7, the V gene TRBV6-2 or TRBV6-3, with 7 nucleotides matching TRBD1. The CDR3 is 15 amino acids. Unmatched junction bases numbered 8, after V lost 6 bases and J lost 0 bases. CDR1 and CDR2 from the germline V gene are MNHEY and SVGEGT. The CDR3 nucleotides are TGTGCCAGCAGCCCCCTCGGGACAGCCTCCTACGAGCAGTACTTC. Translating gives CASSPLGTASYEQYF.

Only a few counts were recorded for this clone. In DNA form, the CDR3 reads TGTGCCACCAGTGAGGTGCGGACAGGGCGAGATACGCAGTATTTT. Its protein is CATSEVRTGRDTQYF. V is TRBV24-1 and J is TRBJ2-3; TRBD1 agrees at 8 bases. CDR1 is KGHDR and CDR2 is SFDVKD in the germline V gene. The CDR3 length is 15 residues. V was pared by 4 bases and J by 5 bases, with 7 bases of the junction left unmatched.

The chain joins TRBV3-1 (or the pseudogene TRBV3-2) to TRBJ2-3; 7 nucleotides line up with TRBD2. The CDR3 has 17 amino acids. With 4 bases clipped from V and 0 bases from J, the junction kept 10 bases outside the gene matches. Germline V gives CDR1 LGHDT, CDR2 YNNKEL (reference sequence). CDR3 residues: CASSPRASGSSTDTQYF. CDR3 nucleotide sequence: TGTGCCAGCAGCCCCCGGGCTAGCGGCTCTAGCACAGATACGCAGTATTTT.

The chain has TRBV18 and TRBJ1-5; weak D call: TRBD1 (5 bases). V gave up 2 bases and J gave up 4 bases, with 9 bases separating them. The germline V gene has CDR1 KGHSH and CDR2 LQKENI. This CDR3 region has 14 residues. CDR3 in amino acids: CASSPWGTNQPQHF. The CDR3 DNA is TGTGCCAGCTCACCATGGGGGACTAATCAGCCCCAGCATTTT. Variable domain in full (rest from reference TRBV18 and TRBJ1-5): NAGVMQNPRHLVRRRGQEARLRCSPMKGHSHVYWYRQLPEEGLKFMVYLQKENIIDESGMPKERFSAEFPKEGPSILRIQQVVRGDSAAYFCASSPWGTNQPQHFGDGTRLSIL.